The next 30 T cell receptor beta chains were all read from a single sample in a study of shared clonotypes between healthy human individuals. Generated by immunoSEQ multiplex PCR, the TCRdb table keeps only in-frame clones and is missing some. In the table there are 2,500,000 or so clones, approximately 90% of which are singletons. The specimen was naive CD4+ T cells sorted from blood. Subset described: CD45RA+ positively selected. Every receptor here comes from a man aged 18 to 35 in good health.

The chain uses TRBV5-1 and TRBJ1-1; D remains unclear. Per germline, CDR1 SGHRS and CDR2 YFSETQ. CDR3 size: 15 residues. V was shortened by 0 bases and J by 6 bases, with 15 bases between the two germline ends. CDR3 loop: CASSLGEGGYAEAFF. CDR3 coding DNA: TGCGCCAGCAGCTTGGGGGAGGGAGGTTACGCTGAAGCTTTCTTT.

This rearrangement joins TRBV7-8 to TRBJ2-7; D might be TRBD2 (6 bases). Germline lookup yields CDR1 SGHVS and CDR2 FQNEAQ. V shed 5 bases and J shed 2 bases, with 13 bases lying between them. CDR3 size: 14 residues. The CDR3 DNA follows: TGTGCCAGCAGCCCCCAAGCGGGCGCCTACGAGCAGTACTTC. It specifies CASSPQAGAYEQYF.

This clone has only one observation. The V and J genes are TRBV30 and TRBJ2-3; D is uncertain. This CDR3 spans 14 amino acids. V was trimmed by 0 bases and J by 2 bases, leaving 9 bases between them. Per the germline V gene, CDR1 is GTSNPN and CDR2 is SVGIG (reference sequence). CDR3 sequence: CAWSVASSTDTQYF. The CDR3 coding sequence is TGTGCCTGGAGTGTAGCCAGCTCCACAGATACGCAGTATTTT.

This clone was detected only once. V gene TRBV5-6 combines with J gene TRBJ2-5; D remains ambiguous. The CDR3 is made up of 15 amino acids. Germline V lookup: CDR1 SGHDT, CDR2 YYEEEE. Trimming stripped 6 bases from V and 2 bases from J, with 17 bases between. This CDR3 reads CASTDSGLGQETQYF. CDR3 in DNA: TGTGCCAGCACCGACTCTGGGCTGGGGCAAGAGACCCAGTACTTC.

In the case of this clone: This specimen includes other DNA sequences encoding the same CDR3. This chain links TRBV5-1 with TRBJ2-3, with 8 bases that match TRBD2. V dropped 5 bases and J dropped 4; count of bases not matched to a gene: 6. The CDR3 runs to 14 residues. Germline V CDR1 and CDR2: SGHRS, YFSETQ. CDR3: CASSTGTSSDTQYF. CDR3 nucleotide sequence: TGCGCCAGCAGTACCGGGACTAGTTCAGATACGCAGTATTTT. Full variable domain (outside the CDR3, taken from reference TRBV5-1 and TRBJ2-3): KAGVTQTPRYLIKTRGQQVTLSCSPISGHRSVSWYQQTPGQGLQFLFEYFSETQRNKGNFPGRFSGRQFSNSRSEMNVSTLELGDSALYLCASSTGTSSDTQYFGPGTRLTVL.

The chain links TRBV11-3 to TRBJ2-6; weak D call: TRBD2 (5 bases). Germline values: CDR1 SGHNT, CDR2 YENEEA. V shed 3 bases and J shed 0 bases, with 12 bases lying between them. The CDR3 runs to 17 residues. The CDR3 reads CASSFGLSSSGANVLTF. The DNA for the CDR3 is TGTGCCAGCAGCTTTGGACTTAGCAGCTCTGGGGCCAACGTCCTGACTTTC. Supplemented by reference TRBV11-3 and TRBJ2-6, the full variable domain reads EAGVVQSPRYKIIEKKQPVAFWCNPISGHNTLYWYLQNLGQGPELLIRYENEEAVDDSQLPKDRFSAERLKGVDSTLKIQPAELGDSAVYLCASSFGLSSSGANVLTFGAGSRLTVL.

The CDR3 DNA reads TGCGCCAGCAGCCAAGAAGGACGGGTGTATTCACCCCTCCACTTT. It yields the protein CASSQEGRVYSPLHF. V usage is TRBV4-1 and J usage is TRBJ1-6; D ambiguous. The CDR3 totals 15 residues. Germline V gene lookup returns CDR1 MGHRA and CDR2 YSYEKL. V shed 0 bases and J shed 8 bases, with 11 bases lying between them.

The rearrangement joins TRBV5-1 to TRBJ1-3, with unresolved D. The germline V gene has CDR1 SGHRS and CDR2 YFSETQ. The CDR3 has 17 residues. Trimming took off 0 bases at V and 0 bases at J, with 13 bases between the two ends. CDR3 DNA: TGCGCCAGCAGCTTGGCTGGGATTGCGCGCTCTGGAAACACCATATATTTT. Protein product: CASSLAGIARSGNTIYF.

The gene calls are TRBV7-2 and TRBJ2-1, with a possible D match to TRBD2 (5 bases). The germline V gene has CDR1 SGHTA and CDR2 FQGNSA. Trimming shortened V by 1 base and J by 3 bases, and 10 bases separated the two germline ends. The CDR3 spans 15 residues. The CDR3, as DNA: TGTGCCAGCAGCTTAGTGGCCGGGAACTACAATGAGCAGTTCTTC. Translation: CASSLVAGNYNEQFF. Combining the CDR3 with reference TRBV7-2 and TRBJ2-1 gives the whole variable domain GAGVSQSPSNKVTEKGKDVELRCDPISGHTALYWYRQSLGQGLEFLIYFQGNSAPDKSGLPSDRFSAERTGGSVSTLTIQRTQQEDSAVYLCASSLVAGNYNEQFFGPGTRLTVL.

This chain uses TRBV6-6 with TRBJ1-2, with D hard to call. Germline loops: CDR1 MNHNY, CDR2 SVGAGI (reference sequence). This CDR3 spans 13 amino acids. The V gene lost 0 bases and the J gene lost 5 bases, with 7 bases spanning the gap. The CDR3 bases are TGTGCCAGCAGTTACTCAGCCCAATATGGCTACACCTTC. Encoded protein: CASSYSAQYGYTF.

The chain couples TRBV2 to TRBJ2-5; tentatively, D is TRBD1 (5 bases). Germline loops: CDR1 SNHLY, CDR2 FYNNEI. This CDR3 region has 14 residues. Between the trimmed V and J ends, which lost 6 bases and 1 base, there was a span of 12 bases. The CDR3 is CASSWGAAQETQYF. Written as DNA, the CDR3 is TGTGCCAGCAGCTGGGGCGCTGCCCAAGAGACCCAGTACTTC.

This chain connects TRBV27 to TRBJ2-2; tentative D call: TRBD2 (6 bases). CDR3 length: 14 residues. CDR1 and CDR2 from the germline V gene are MNHEY and SMNVEV (reference sequence). Trimming took off 7 bases at V and 2 bases at J, with 11 bases between the two ends. CDR3 DNA: TGTGCCAGCACCCTTAGCGGAAACACCGGGGAGCTGTTTTTT. Translated, it gives CASTLSGNTGELFF.

This chain uses TRBV19 with TRBJ1-5; maybe TRBD1 (5 bases). Trimming removed 3 bases from V and 3 bases from J, with 12 bases in between. This CDR3 is built from 15 residues. Germline CDR1 and CDR2: LNHDA and SQIVND (reference sequence). CDR3 nucleotide sequence: TGTGCCAGTAGTATTGGGGCAGAACTCAATCAGCCCCAGCATTTT. Its protein product is CASSIGAELNQPQHF.

With regard to this clone: The identical CDR3 is also encoded by other nucleotide sequences in the sample. The rearrangement links TRBV7-2 to TRBJ2-7; D is unclear. The V and J ends lost 3 bases and 1 base respectively, with 7 bases between them. This CDR3 region has 13 residues. Per germline, CDR1 SGHTA and CDR2 FQGNSA. The CDR3: CASSLRASYEQYF. The CDR3 DNA follows: TGTGCCAGCAGCTTGCGCGCATCCTACGAGCAGTACTTC.

The chain has TRBV28 and TRBJ1-5, with D unclear. Germline lookup yields CDR1 MDHEN and CDR2 SYDVKM. With 6 bases removed from V and 0 bases from J, the gap between germline ends came to 18 bases. This CDR3 contains 17 residues. DNA for the CDR3: TGTGCCAGCAGCCAGGACCGATCATTTTATAGCAATCAGCCCCAGCATTTT. Its translation is CASSQDRSFYSNQPQHF.

The sample holds a few counts of this clone. The sample holds other DNA sequences that translate to the same CDR3. This rearrangement joins TRBV5-1 to TRBJ2-7; no definite D call. Trimming cost V 0 bases and J 3 bases, with 4 bases left between them. CDR3 size: 12 residues. Germline assignment: CDR1 SGHRS and CDR2 YFSETQ. The CDR3 loop reads CASSLDLYEQYF. DNA for the CDR3: TGCGCCAGCAGCTTGGACCTCTACGAGCAGTACTTC.

The chain couples TRBV12-5 to TRBJ1-1, with D perhaps matching TRBD1 (6 bases). The germline V gene encodes CDR1 LGHNT and CDR2 FRNRAP. The CDR3 has 16 amino acids. The V and J ends lost 6 bases and 5 bases respectively, with 22 bases between them. The CDR3 is CASGLYRAPGGTEAFF. In nucleotides, the CDR3 is TGTGCTAGTGGCCTGTACAGGGCCCCCGGTGGGACTGAAGCTTTCTTT.

The CDR3, as DNA: TGTGCCAGCAGCACCCTAGCGGGAGGGCCTGTCGGGGAGCTGTTTTTT. Its protein product is CASSTLAGGPVGELFF. The chain is built from TRBV5-4 and TRBJ2-2; 12 bases are a match to TRBD2. CDR3 length equals 16 residues. J lost 7 bases, V lost 4 bases, and 8 bases had no gene match. Germline V CDR1 and CDR2: SGHNT, YYREEE (reference sequence). The full variable domain, in which reference TRBV5-4 and TRBJ2-2 provide the parts outside the CDR3, is ETGVTQSPTHLIKTRGQQVTLRCSSQSGHNTVSWYQQALGQGPQFIFQYYREEENGRGNFPPRFSGLQFPNYSSELNVNALELDDSALYLCASSTLAGGPVGELFFGEGSRLTVL.

The V and J genes are TRBV6-1 and TRBJ2-7; D is possibly TRBD1 (5 bases). The V end was cut by 1 base, the J end by 3 bases, with 10 bases between. The CDR3 length is 14 residues. Per the germline V gene, CDR1 is MNHNS and CDR2 is SASEGT. The CDR3 here is CASSEGLRGYEQYF. CDR3 coding DNA: TGTGCCAGCAGTGAAGGGCTAAGGGGCTACGAGCAGTACTTC.

In the case of this clone: This may stem from a read error, because a much larger clone lies one nucleotide away. Other DNA sequences of this sample code for an identical CDR3. The rearrangement links TRBV5-8 to TRBJ2-5; no firm D call. Trimming took 2 bases from V and 3 from J, leaving 2 bases between them. This CDR3 is 11 amino acids long. Germline lookup yields CDR1 SGHTS and CDR2 YDEGEE. The DNA of the CDR3 is TGTGCCAGCAGCTTAAAAGAGACCCAGTACTTC. Protein product: CASSLKETQYF.

V gene TRBV7-9 combines with J gene TRBJ2-2, with a weak D call TRBD2 (6 bases). The germline gives CDR1 SEHNR, CDR2 FQNEAQ (reference sequence). The CDR3 covers 18 residues. V lost 5 bases and J lost 3, with 22 bases in between. The CDR3 nucleotides are TGTGCCAGCAGCCCCCGGGGTTTGCGCGGGGCAGACACCGGGGAGCTGTTTTTT. This gives the protein CASSPRGLRGADTGELFF.

This rearrangement joins TRBV9 to TRBJ2-7; TRBD2 matches at 10 bases. In germline, CDR1 is SGDLS, CDR2 YYNGEE. V was clipped by 3 bases and J by 6 bases; unmatched bases: 9. This CDR3 region has 15 residues. As DNA, the CDR3 is TGTGCCAGCAGCGCGGCAGCGGGGGGGCGGTTCGAGCAGTACTTC. This codes for CASSAAAGGRFEQYF. Drawing the rest from reference TRBV9 and TRBJ2-7, the complete variable domain is DSGVTQTPKHLITATGQRVTLRCSPRSGDLSVYWYQQSLDQGLQFLIQYYNGEERAKGNILERFSAQQFPDLHSELNLSSLELGDSALYFCASSAAAGGRFEQYFGPGTRLTVT.

The chain uses TRBV18 and TRBJ2-7, with D perhaps TRBD1 (5 bases). The V gene's germline CDR1 is KGHSH and CDR2 LQKENI. V lost 4 bases and J 1 base, leaving 11 bases between the germline ends. This CDR3 spans 14 amino acids. DNA for the CDR3: TGTGCCAGCTCACGGCCGACAGAGTCCTACGAGCAGTACTTC. Protein sequence: CASSRPTESYEQYF.

The chain is built from TRBV14 and TRBJ1-2, with TRBD1 matching over 7 bases. CDR3 length: 16 residues. The J segment lost 3 bases and the V segment lost 3 bases, leaving 10 bases of the junction unmatched. Germline assignment: CDR1 SGHDN and CDR2 FVKESK. This CDR3 is CASSQYRDSKHYGYTF. For the CDR3, the DNA is TGTGCCAGCAGCCAGTACCGGGACAGCAAACACTATGGCTACACCTTC.

CDR3 bases: TGTGCCAGTAGGGTTACTGTCTCTGGAAACACCATATATTTT. Protein product: CASRVTVSGNTIYF. V is TRBV19 and J is TRBJ1-3; D gene ambiguous. CDR3 length: 14 amino acids. CDR1 is LNHDA, CDR2 SQIVND, per germline (reference sequence). The V gene lost 6 bases and the J gene lost 0 bases, with 9 bases spanning the gap.

This chain connects TRBV18 to TRBJ2-1, with D possibly being TRBD1 (6 bases). V was clipped by 5 bases and J by 4 bases, with 15 bases between them. Germline V gives CDR1 KGHSH, CDR2 LQKENI. This CDR3 region has 15 residues. CDR3 in DNA: TGTGCCAGCTCATTTGGGACAAATCTTTACAATGAGCAGTTCTTC. This encodes CASSFGTNLYNEQFF.

The rearrangement links TRBV5-8 to TRBJ2-1; 12 bases are a match to TRBD2. The germline CDR1 and CDR2 sequences are SGHTS and YDEGEE. Germline trimming cut 4 bases from V and 4 bases from J; bases unmatched to any gene: 9. This CDR3 spans 17 amino acids. The CDR3 bases are TGTGCCAGCAGCACCGGACTAGCGGGATGGGGATACAATGAGCAGTTCTTC. Protein: CASSTGLAGWGYNEQFF.

This chain uses TRBV7-2 with TRBJ2-5, with D unresolved. The V gene lost 1 base and the J gene lost 5 bases, with 8 bases spanning the gap. The CDR3 covers 13 residues. The germline V gene encodes CDR1 SGHTA and CDR2 FQGNSA. Here the CDR3 DNA reads TGTGCCAGCAGCTTAGACTCCCTGGAGACCCAGTACTTC. This translates into CASSLDSLETQYF.

The genes are TRBV30 and TRBJ2-7; 8 bases map to TRBD2. V shed 5 bases, J shed 1 base, and the junction held 7 bases outside the gene matches. Germline CDR1 is GTSNPN and CDR2 is SVGIG (reference sequence). CDR3 length equals 14 residues. For the CDR3, the DNA is TGTGCCTGGGACGGGGGGGCAGGGTCCTACGAGCAGTACTTC. It encodes CAWDGGAGSYEQYF.

As regards this clone: Other nucleotide sequences from this sample produce the same CDR3. This sequence joins TRBV10-3 and TRBJ2-7, with a weak D call TRBD2 (5 bases). Germline CDR1 reads ENHRY; CDR2 reads SYGVKD. The CDR3 loop spans 12 amino acids. The germline V and J ends were trimmed by 0 bases and 7 bases, with 7 bases remaining between them. CDR3: CAISESRVEQYF. The DNA of the CDR3 is TGTGCCATCAGTGAGTCGAGGGTTGAGCAGTACTTC.